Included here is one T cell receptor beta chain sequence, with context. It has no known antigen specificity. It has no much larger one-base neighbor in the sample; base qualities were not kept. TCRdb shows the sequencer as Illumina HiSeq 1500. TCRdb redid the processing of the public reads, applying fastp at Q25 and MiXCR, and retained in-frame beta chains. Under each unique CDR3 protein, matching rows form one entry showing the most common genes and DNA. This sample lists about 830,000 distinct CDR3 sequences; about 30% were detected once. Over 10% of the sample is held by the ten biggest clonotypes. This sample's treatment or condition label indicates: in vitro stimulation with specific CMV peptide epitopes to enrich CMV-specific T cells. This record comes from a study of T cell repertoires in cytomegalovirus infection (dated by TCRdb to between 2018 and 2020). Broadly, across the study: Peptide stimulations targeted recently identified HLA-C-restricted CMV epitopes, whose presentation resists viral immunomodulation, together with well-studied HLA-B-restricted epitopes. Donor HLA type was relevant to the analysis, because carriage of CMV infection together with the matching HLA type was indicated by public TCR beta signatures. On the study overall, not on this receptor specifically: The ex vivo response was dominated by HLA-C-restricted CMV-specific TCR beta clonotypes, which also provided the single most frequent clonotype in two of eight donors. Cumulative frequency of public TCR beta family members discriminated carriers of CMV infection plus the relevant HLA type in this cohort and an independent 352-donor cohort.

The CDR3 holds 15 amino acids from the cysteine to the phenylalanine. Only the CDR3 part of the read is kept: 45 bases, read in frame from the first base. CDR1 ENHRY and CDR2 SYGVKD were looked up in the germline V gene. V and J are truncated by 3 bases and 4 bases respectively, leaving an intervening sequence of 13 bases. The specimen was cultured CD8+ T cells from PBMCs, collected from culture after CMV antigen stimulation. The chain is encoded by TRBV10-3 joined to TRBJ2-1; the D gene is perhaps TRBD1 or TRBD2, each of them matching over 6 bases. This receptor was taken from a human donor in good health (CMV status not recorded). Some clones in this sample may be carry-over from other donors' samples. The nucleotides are TGTGCCATCAGTGATTCGGGGGCCCCTTACAATGAGCAGTTCTTC. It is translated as CAISDSGAPYNEQFF.